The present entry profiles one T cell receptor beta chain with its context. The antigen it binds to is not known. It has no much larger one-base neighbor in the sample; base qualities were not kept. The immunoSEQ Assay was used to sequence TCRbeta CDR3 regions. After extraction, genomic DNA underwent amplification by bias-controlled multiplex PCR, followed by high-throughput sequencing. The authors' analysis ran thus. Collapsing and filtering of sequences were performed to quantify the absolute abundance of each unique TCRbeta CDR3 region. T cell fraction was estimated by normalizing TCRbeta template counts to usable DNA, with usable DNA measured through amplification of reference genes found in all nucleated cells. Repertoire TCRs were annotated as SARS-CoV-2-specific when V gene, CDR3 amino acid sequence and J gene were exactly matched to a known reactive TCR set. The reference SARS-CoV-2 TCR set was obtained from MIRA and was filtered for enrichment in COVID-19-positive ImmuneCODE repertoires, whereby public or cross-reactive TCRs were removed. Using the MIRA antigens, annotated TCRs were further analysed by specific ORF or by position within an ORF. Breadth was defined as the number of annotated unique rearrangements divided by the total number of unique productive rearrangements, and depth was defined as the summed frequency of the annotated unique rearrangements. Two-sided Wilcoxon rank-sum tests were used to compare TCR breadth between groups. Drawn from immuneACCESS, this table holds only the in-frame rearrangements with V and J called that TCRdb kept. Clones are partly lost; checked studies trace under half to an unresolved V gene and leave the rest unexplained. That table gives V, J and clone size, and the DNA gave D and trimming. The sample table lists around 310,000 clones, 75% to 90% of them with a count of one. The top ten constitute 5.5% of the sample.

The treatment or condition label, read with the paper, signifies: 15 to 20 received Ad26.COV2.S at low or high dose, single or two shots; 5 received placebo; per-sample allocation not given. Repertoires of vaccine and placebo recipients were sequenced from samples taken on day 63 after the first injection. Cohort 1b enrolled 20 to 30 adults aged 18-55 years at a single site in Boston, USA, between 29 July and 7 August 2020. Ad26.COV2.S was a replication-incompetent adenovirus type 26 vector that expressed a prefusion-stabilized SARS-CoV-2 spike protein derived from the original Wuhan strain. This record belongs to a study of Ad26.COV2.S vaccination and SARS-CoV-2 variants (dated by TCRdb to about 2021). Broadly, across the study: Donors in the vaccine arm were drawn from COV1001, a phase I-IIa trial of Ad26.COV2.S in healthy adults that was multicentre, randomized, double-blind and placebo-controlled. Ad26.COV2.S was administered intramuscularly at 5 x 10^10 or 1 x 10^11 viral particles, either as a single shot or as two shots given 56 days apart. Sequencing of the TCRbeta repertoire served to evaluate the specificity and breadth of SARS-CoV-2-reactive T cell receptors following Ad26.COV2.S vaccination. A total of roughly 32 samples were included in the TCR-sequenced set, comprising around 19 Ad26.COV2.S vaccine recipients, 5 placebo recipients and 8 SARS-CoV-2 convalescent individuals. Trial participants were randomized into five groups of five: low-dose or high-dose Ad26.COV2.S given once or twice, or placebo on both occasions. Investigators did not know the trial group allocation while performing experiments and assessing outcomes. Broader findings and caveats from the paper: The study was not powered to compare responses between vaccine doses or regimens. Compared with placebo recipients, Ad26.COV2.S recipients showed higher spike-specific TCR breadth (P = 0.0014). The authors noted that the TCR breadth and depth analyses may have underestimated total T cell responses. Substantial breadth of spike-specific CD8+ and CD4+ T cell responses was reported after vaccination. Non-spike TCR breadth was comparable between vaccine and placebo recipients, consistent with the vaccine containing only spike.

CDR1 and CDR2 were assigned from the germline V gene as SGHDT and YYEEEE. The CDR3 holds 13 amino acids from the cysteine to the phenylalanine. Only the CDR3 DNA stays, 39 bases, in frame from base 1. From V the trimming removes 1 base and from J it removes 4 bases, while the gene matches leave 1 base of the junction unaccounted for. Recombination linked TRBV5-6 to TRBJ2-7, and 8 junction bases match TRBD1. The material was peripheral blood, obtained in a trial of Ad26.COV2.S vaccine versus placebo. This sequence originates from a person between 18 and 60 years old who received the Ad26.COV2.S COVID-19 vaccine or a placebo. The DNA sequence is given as TGTGCCAGCAGCTTGACAGGGGGGTACGAGCAGTACTTC. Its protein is CASSLTGGYEQYF.